The TCR beta chain under discussion was sequenced for a study of cytomegalovirus exposure and HLA in healthy donors. Concerning this clone: The antigen remains undetermined.

Trimming removed 4 bases at V and 7 bases at J, with 13 bases between. In germline, CDR1 is SGHAT, CDR2 FQNNGV. The CDR3 is 13 amino acids. Amplification used 60 Vbeta primers and 13 Jbeta primers. TCRdb keeps only in-frame clones here, not all; method: immunoSEQ multiplex PCR. The sample has about 200,000 clones; almost 80% are singletons. Findings of the study overall: The study flagged about 150 TCR beta chains as cytomegalovirus-associated. There were a few CMV-associated chains whose specificity for CMV antigens was confirmed in vitro. With later analysis, a missense DCLRE1C variant became linked to TCR beta V- and J-gene trimming.

The sequence was collected from a male donor in good health and CMV-seronegative. The sample consisted of PBMCs. The rearrangement joins TRBV11-2 to TRBJ1-1; a weak D match, TRBD1 (6 bases). The CDR3 DNA is TGTGCCAGCAGCTACAGGGCTTCGTTTGAAGCTTTCTTT. This codes for CASSYRASFEAFF.